The entry below describes one T cell receptor (beta chain). The sample is drawn from a study of blood T cell repertoires in COVID-19. In the study overall: The analysed material was cDNA or gDNA that came from T cells, B-cell-depleted T cells, or PBMCs.

The CDR3 covers 14 residues. V shed 6 bases and J 3 bases; nucleotides not matched to a gene: 6. The V gene's germline CDR1 is LNHDA and CDR2 SQIVND (reference sequence). TCRdb keeps only in-frame clones here, not all; method: immunoSEQ multiplex PCR. In the table there are 150,000 or so clones, roughly 86% of which are singletons. The sequenced sample was peripheral blood. The receptor was derived from a human donor in a cohort sampled during active COVID-19. This sequence joins TRBV19 and TRBJ1-1; 8 nucleotides match TRBD1. CDR3 amino acids: CASSYDRGDTEAFF. DNA for the CDR3: TGTGCCAGTAGCTACGACAGGGGTGACACTGAAGCTTTCTTT.